These 23 T cell receptor beta chains share one sample of origin, sequenced in a study of identical twins. Each CDR3 protein is one row after TCRdb ran MiXCR on the 5' RACE reads. In the table there are approximately 300,000 distinct CDR3 sequences, roughly 9.7% of which are singletons. This sample also appeared in a second study, on yellow fever vaccine responses in identical twins.

The material sequenced was CD8+ T cells sorted from blood. The receptors originated from a woman aged 18-35 years in good health.

This clonotype was counted many times. This chain joins TRBV5-1 and TRBJ2-7, with D uncertain. V lost 2 bases to trimming and J lost 0 bases, with 6 bases between them. The CDR3 contains 13 residues. CDR1 is SGHRS, CDR2 YFSETQ, per germline. The DNA of the CDR3 is TGCGCCAGCAGCTTCGAACACTCCTACGAGCAGTACTTC. Translated: CASSFEHSYEQYF.

This clonotype came up a few times. This rearrangement joins TRBV29-1 to TRBJ2-7; TRBD2 might be the D (6 bases). CDR3 length: 13 amino acids. Germline CDR1 reads SQVTM; CDR2 reads ANQGSEA. Trimming left V 7 bases short and J 2 bases short, with 15 bases between. CDR3 region: CSALGGTAYEQYF. CDR3 coding DNA: TGCAGCGCCCTGGGAGGTACGGCCTACGAGCAGTACTTC.

This clonotype was picked up a small number of times. The J gene is TRBJ2-1, the V gene TRBV2; possible D gene TRBD2, 6 bases. CDR3 length equals 13 residues. V lost 6 bases and J 6 bases, leaving 12 bases between the germline ends. Germline CDR1 SNHLY, CDR2 FYNNEI. The CDR3: CASRVGGANEQFF. The CDR3 nucleotides read TGTGCCAGCAGAGTCGGAGGGGCCAATGAGCAGTTCTTC.

This clonotype showed up just a few times. The V gene is TRBV15, the J gene TRBJ1-1; 8 nucleotides match TRBD1. V shed 0 bases and J 5 bases; nucleotides not matched to a gene: 11. From germline, CDR1 is LNHNV and CDR2 YYDKDF (reference sequence). The CDR3 is made up of 17 amino acids. The CDR3 region is CATSRDPDRAGRTEAFF. The CDR3 DNA sequence: TGTGCCACCAGCAGAGATCCGGACAGGGCGGGTCGGACTGAAGCTTTCTTT.

The table lists this clonotype with a few counts. This chain links TRBV7-9 with TRBJ2-1; 11 nucleotides match TRBD1. Per the germline V gene, CDR1 is SEHNR and CDR2 is FQNEAQ (reference sequence). V trimming: 5 bases; J trimming: 6 bases; junction bases outside the gene matches: 6. This CDR3 region has 15 residues. CDR3 residues: CASSLGQGVFNEQFF. The CDR3 region has the DNA TGTGCCAGCAGCCTGGGACAGGGGGTTTTCAATGAGCAGTTCTTC.

The chain links TRBV9 to TRBJ2-7; 9 bases agree with TRBD1. V lost 2 bases and J lost 0; bases outside the gene matches: 3. Per germline, CDR1 SGDLS and CDR2 YYNGEE. The CDR3 is 15 amino acids. CDR3 protein: CASSVGQGNSYEQYF. Written as DNA, the CDR3 is TGTGCCAGCAGCGTCGGACAGGGGAACTCCTACGAGCAGTACTTC.

This clonotype was detected a few times. The chain uses TRBV5-1 and TRBJ2-1, with unresolved D. The V gene's germline CDR1 is SGHRS and CDR2 YFSETQ. The CDR3 extends over 12 amino acids. V was shortened by 0 bases and J by 14 bases, with 12 bases between the two germline ends. The CDR3 nucleotides read TGCGCCAGCAGCTTGGAGGGCAGGATGGAGTTCTTC. It is translated as CASSLEGRMEFF.

This clonotype was recorded a few times. The chain combines TRBV7-9 with TRBJ2-3; D possibly corresponds to TRBD1 (6 bases). This CDR3 has 12 amino acids. Germline CDR1 reads SEHNR; CDR2 reads FQNEAQ (reference sequence). Trimming left V 7 bases short and J 6 bases short, with 11 bases between. CDR3 bases: TGTGCCAGCACCGTGGGGGCGGATACGCAGTATTTT. It yields the protein CASTVGADTQYF.

The V and J genes are TRBV2 and TRBJ2-3; D gene ambiguous. With 7 bases removed from V and 4 bases from J, the gap between germline ends came to 12 bases. The CDR3 is 13 amino acids. Germline lookup yields CDR1 SNHLY and CDR2 FYNNEI. CDR3 sequence reads: CASNSGSADTQYF. The CDR3 DNA reads as TGTGCCAGCAATTCAGGATCCGCAGATACGCAGTATTTT.

This clonotype was detected ten times or more. This chain connects TRBV12-3 or TRBV12-4 to TRBJ2-7; 8 positions match TRBD2. With V trimmed by 5 bases and J by 4 bases, 10 bases remained unmatched. The CDR3 spans 15 residues. The CDR3 sequence is CASSLYPGLVYEQYF. In DNA, the CDR3 is TGTGCCAGCAGTCTTTACCCGGGACTAGTATACGAGCAGTACTTC.

V and J are TRBV24-1 and TRBJ2-2; the D call may be TRBD1 or TRBD2 (6 bases each). The CDR3 is made up of 14 amino acids. Germline V gene sequence: CDR1 KGHDR, CDR2 SFDVKD. V shed 1 base and J shed 6 bases, with 8 bases lying between them. The CDR3 sequence is CATSDFGGPGELFF. CDR3 sequence (DNA): TGTGCCACCAGTGATTTCGGGGGCCCCGGGGAGCTGTTTTTT.

This clonotype has just a few counts. The chain is built from TRBV20-1 and TRBJ2-7, with TRBD2 as a possible D gene (5 bases). Germline V gene sequence: CDR1 DFQATT, CDR2 SNEGSKA (reference sequence). The CDR3 runs 13 residues. CDR3 residues: CSATSGNTYEQYF. The CDR3 DNA reads as TGCAGCGCAACTTCGGGGAACACCTACGAGCAGTACTTC.

This clonotype came up a few times. The chain recombines TRBV24-1 with TRBJ2-1; 8 bases align to TRBD1. V was clipped by 5 bases and J by 7 bases; unmatched bases: 15. Germline V gene data show CDR1 as KGHDR and CDR2 as SFDVKD. This CDR3 is 17 amino acids long. This CDR3 reads CATSVPSGSGGRNEQFF. The CDR3 region has the DNA TGTGCCACCAGTGTCCCGTCGGGGTCAGGGGGCCGAAATGAGCAGTTCTTC.

This clonotype was observed a handful of times. The rearrangement links TRBV23-1 to TRBJ2-5; tentatively, D is TRBD1 (6 bases). TRBV23-1 is assigned to the ORF class and has an uncertain function. The CDR3 covers 17 residues. V was clipped by 4 bases and J by 3 bases, with 21 bases between them. CDR3 DNA sequence: TGCGCCAGCAGTCGGCGAAGGCAGGGGCGATGGGAAGAGACCCAGTACTTC. Protein: CASSRRRQGRWEETQYF.

This clonotype was observed many times. V is TRBV12-3 or TRBV12-4 and J is TRBJ2-1; 11 bases match TRBD2. The CDR3 contains 15 residues. J was trimmed by 5 bases and V by 5 bases; bases with no gene match: 5. Here the CDR3 DNA reads TGTGCCAGCAGTCGGACTAGCGGGCGGGACAATGAGCAGTTCTTC. It yields the protein CASSRTSGRDNEQFF.

In its sample, this clonotype was seen many times. The V call is TRBV10-3, the J call TRBJ2-3; D remains ambiguous. The germline V gene encodes CDR1 ENHRY and CDR2 SYGVKD. CDR3 size: 13 residues. With 10 bases removed from V and 0 bases from J, the gap between germline ends came to 11 bases. The CDR3 protein is CATDDGSTDTQYF. The CDR3 DNA follows: TGTGCCACCGACGACGGAAGCACAGATACGCAGTATTTT.

The genes are TRBV27 and TRBJ2-1; D remains unclear. This CDR3 has 14 amino acids. CDR1 and CDR2 (germline): MNHEY, SMNVEV (reference sequence). Trimming removed 6 bases from V and 4 bases from J, with 13 bases in between. The CDR3 protein is CASRSYLEYNEQFF. DNA for the CDR3: TGTGCCAGCAGATCGTATCTCGAATACAATGAGCAGTTCTTC.

This clonotype was recorded at least ten times. The chain has TRBV7-9 and TRBJ1-5; TRBD1 agrees at 7 bases. This CDR3 is 14 amino acids long. The trim removed 6 bases at V and 7 bases at J, leaving 9 bases unmatched. Per the germline V gene, CDR1 is SEHNR and CDR2 is FQNEAQ (reference sequence). The CDR3 DNA reads as TGTGCCAGCAGTCCACAGGGGTTGGGGCAGCCCCAGCATTTT. Protein product: CASSPQGLGQPQHF.

V and J are TRBV20-1 and TRBJ2-2, with TRBD1 as a possible D gene (6 bases). V dropped 6 bases and J dropped 6 bases, with 29 bases sitting between them. The length of the CDR3 is 18 residues. CDR1 and CDR2 (germline): DFQATT, SNEGSKA (reference sequence). In DNA form, the CDR3 reads TGCAGTGCCCTCCGTCGGCAGGGGACGGGTTGGTATGCCGGGGAGCTGTTTTTT. Its translation: CSALRRQGTGWYAGELFF.

This clonotype was recorded at least ten times. This chain links TRBV29-1 with TRBJ2-1, with D hard to call. Trimming shortened V by 0 bases and J by 0 bases, and 9 bases separated the two germline ends. This CDR3 contains 15 residues. Germline V gene data show CDR1 as SQVTM and CDR2 as ANQGSEA. This CDR3 is CSVEEGRLSYNEQFF. CDR3 nucleotide sequence: TGCAGCGTTGAAGAGGGTAGACTCTCCTACAATGAGCAGTTCTTC.

The V gene is TRBV29-1, the J gene TRBJ2-5; 10 nucleotides match TRBD2. Germline assignment: CDR1 SQVTM and CDR2 ANQGSEA. This CDR3 region has 13 residues. V gave up 8 bases and J gave up 5 bases; unmatched junction bases: 8. The CDR3 nucleotides read TGCAGCTTAAGACTAGCGGGTAGTGAGACCCAGTACTTC. Protein sequence: CSLRLAGSETQYF.

This clonotype was counted at least ten times. V usage is TRBV28 and J usage is TRBJ2-7, with a tentative D call TRBD2 (5 bases). The CDR3 is 14 amino acids. V dropped 7 bases and J dropped 5 bases, with 18 bases sitting between them. Looked up from germline, CDR1 is MDHEN and CDR2 is SYDVKM. The CDR3 DNA is TGTGCCAGCACCTTGGCGGGCAAAGCGAACGAGCAGTACTTC. Its protein product is CASTLAGKANEQYF. Based on the CDR3 plus reference TRBV28 and TRBJ2-7, the full variable domain is DVKVTQSSRYLVKRTGEKVFLECVQDMDHENMFWYRQDPGLGLRLIYFSYDVKMKEKGDIPEGYSVSREKKERFSLILESASTNQTSMYLCASTLAGKANEQYFGPGTRLTVT.

In its sample, this clonotype was seen a few times. J is TRBJ2-7 and V is TRBV5-1; tentatively, D is TRBD1 (6 bases). Trimming shortened V by 0 bases and J by 4 bases, and 11 bases separated the two germline ends. Germline-derived CDR1 and CDR2 are SGHRS and YFSETQ. CDR3 length equals 14 residues. The CDR3 DNA is TGCGCCAGCAGCTTGGGACAGGCGTTTTACGAGCAGTACTTC. Protein product: CASSLGQAFYEQYF.